Presented here are 19 T cell receptor beta chains from one specimen sequenced in a study of blood T cell repertoires in COVID-19. Profiling relied on immunoSEQ multiplex PCR, and the TCRdb table lists in-frame clones only, not all of them. Of almost 350,000 clones listed, roughly nine tenths are singletons. Material: peripheral blood. The receptors shown here come from a woman aged 60-75 years with COVID-19, enrolled during active disease.

The CDR3 reads CASRPTTGGLSEAFF. The CDR3 bases are TGTGCCAGCAGGCCAACGACAGGGGGACTTTCTGAAGCTTTCTTT. The chain joins TRBV2 to TRBJ1-1; TRBD1 aligns across 9 bases. The CDR3 is made up of 15 amino acids. The ends lost 6 bases at V and 6 bases at J; junction bases unmatched: 11. Germline assignment: CDR1 SNHLY and CDR2 FYNNEI.

The rearrangement links TRBV7-9 to TRBJ1-4; 8 nucleotides agree with TRBD1. This CDR3 has 15 amino acids. The J segment lost 7 bases and the V segment lost 2 bases, leaving 6 bases of the junction unmatched. The germline CDR1 and CDR2 sequences are SEHNR and FQNEAQ (reference sequence). Written as DNA, the CDR3 is TGTGCCAGCAGCTTACTAGGACAGGGAAGTGAAAAACTGTTTTTT. It encodes CASSLLGQGSEKLFF. Full variable domain (remainder filled in from reference TRBV7-9 and TRBJ1-4): DTGVSQNPRHKITKRGQNVTFRCDPISEHNRLYWYRQTLGQGPEFLTYFQNEAQLEKSRLLSDRFSAERPKGSFSTLEIQRTEQGDSAMYLCASSLLGQGSEKLFFGSGTQLSVL.

CDR3 residues: CASNQRSTGVGSPLHF. The CDR3 nucleotides are TGTGCCAGCAACCAACGCTCGACAGGGGTAGGTTCACCCCTCCACTTT. The chain carries TRBV27 and TRBJ1-6, with TRBD1 matching 8 bases. This CDR3 spans 16 amino acids. Germline CDR1 is MNHEY and CDR2 is SMNVEV (reference sequence). After removal of 7 bases from V and 9 bases from J, the junction contained 14 bases not matched to a gene.

CDR3 sequence: CASSLVSLPPEQYF. The CDR3 DNA reads TGTGCCAGCAGCTTAGTATCACTACCCCCCGAGCAGTACTTC. J is TRBJ2-7 and V is TRBV7-8; no definite D call. V was cut by 1 base and J by 6 bases, with 13 bases left in between. This CDR3 has 14 amino acids. Germline V gene lookup returns CDR1 SGHVS and CDR2 FQNEAQ.

This clone occurred many times. V usage is TRBV7-9 and J usage is TRBJ2-2; no clear D. Germline CDR1 is SEHNR and CDR2 is FQNEAQ (reference sequence). Trimming shortened V by 5 bases and J by 1 base, and 8 bases separated the two germline ends. This CDR3 is 14 amino acids long. The CDR3, as DNA: TGTGCCAGCAGCACCACAGAGAACACCGGGGAGCTGTTTTTT. It codes for CASSTTENTGELFF.

J is TRBJ2-3 and V is TRBV5-1; D is unresolved. CDR1 SGHRS and CDR2 YFSETQ come from the germline V gene. The germline V and J ends were trimmed by 4 bases and 1 base, with 25 bases remaining between them. The CDR3 runs 19 residues. The CDR3, as DNA: TGCGCCAGCAGCCCAAAATTAAGGCCGAACCTCGGAGGCACAGATACGCAGTATTTT. This codes for CASSPKLRPNLGGTDTQYF.

The chain is built from TRBV3-1 (or the pseudogene TRBV3-2) and TRBJ1-5, with 9 bases identical to TRBD1. CDR3 length equals 16 residues. V gave up 1 base and J gave up 7 bases; unmatched junction bases: 8. Per the germline V gene, CDR1 is LGHDT and CDR2 is YNNKEL (reference sequence). Here the CDR3 reads CASSQGGQGGRQPQHF. DNA of the CDR3: TGTGCCAGCAGCCAAGGGGGACAGGGAGGAAGGCAGCCCCAGCATTTT.

The V gene is TRBV10-1, the J gene TRBJ2-7; 8 bases are shared with TRBD1. Germline-derived CDR1 and CDR2 are WNHNN and SYGVQD (reference sequence). V was clipped by 3 bases and J by 7 bases; unmatched bases: 11. There are 15 residues in the CDR3. In DNA, the CDR3 is TGCGCCAGCAGTGACTCCGGGACAGGCCCTCGGGAGCAGTACTTC. Residues: CASSDSGTGPREQYF.

The chain links TRBV2 to TRBJ2-7; 11 bases fit TRBD1. Per the germline V gene, CDR1 is SNHLY and CDR2 is FYNNEI. J gave up 3 bases and V 7 bases, and 5 bases lay outside the gene matches. The CDR3 loop spans 14 amino acids. The CDR3 bases are TGTGCCAGCATCGGGACAGGGGGAAACTACGAGCAGTACTTC. As protein: CASIGTGGNYEQYF.

The chain combines TRBV24-1 with TRBJ1-4; weak D call: TRBD1 (6 bases). The germline gives CDR1 KGHDR, CDR2 SFDVKD. With 10 bases removed from V and 10 bases from J, the gap between germline ends came to 21 bases. The CDR3 spans 14 residues. CDR3 nucleotides: TGTGCCACAAGTAAGCGGGGGGAAGGGGGAAAACTGTTTTTT. Its protein product is CATSKRGEGGKLFF.

The chain recombines TRBV5-1 with TRBJ2-3; TRBD2 matches at 8 bases. V trimming: 3 bases; J trimming: 0 bases; junction bases outside the gene matches: 9. Germline V gene sequence: CDR1 SGHRS, CDR2 YFSETQ. There are 17 residues in the CDR3. The CDR3 sequence is CASSSEEVAGSTDTQYF. The CDR3 nucleotides are TGCGCCAGCAGCTCGGAGGAGGTAGCGGGGAGCACAGATACGCAGTATTTT.

V and J are TRBV5-1 and TRBJ2-5; D possibly corresponds to TRBD2 (5 bases). The length of the CDR3 is 15 residues. Germline CDR1 is SGHRS and CDR2 is YFSETQ. V shed 4 bases and J shed 2 bases, with 15 bases lying between them. The CDR3 DNA is TGCGCCAGCAGCCAGAATGCGGGTGAGCAAGAGACCCAGTACTTC. This gives the protein CASSQNAGEQETQYF.

The genes are TRBV24-1 and TRBJ2-2, with 14 bases fitting TRBD2. The CDR3 runs 16 residues. In germline, CDR1 is KGHDR, CDR2 SFDVKD. V lost 7 bases to trimming and J lost 8 bases; unmatched junction nucleotides: 8. In nucleotides, the CDR3 is TGTGCCACCAGCGAGACTAGCGGGGGGGCCTCGGGGGAGCTGTTTTTT. Translating gives CATSETSGGASGELFF.

This clone was recorded only once. V is TRBV6-1 and J is TRBJ2-1; D perhaps matches TRBD1 (6 bases). Germline CDR1 reads MNHNS; CDR2 reads SASEGT. Trimming left V 1 base short and J 6 bases short, with 10 bases between. The CDR3 extends over 14 amino acids. DNA for the CDR3: TGTGCCAGCAGTGAAGACAGGGTGGTCAATGAGCAGTTCTTC. The encoded protein is CASSEDRVVNEQFF.

This clone showed up just once. The chain has TRBV29-1 and TRBJ2-5, with TRBD2 matching over 12 bases. The CDR3 is made up of 14 amino acids. The junction had 8 bases not matched to a gene; V was cut back by 7 bases and J by 5 bases. Germline-derived CDR1 and CDR2 are SQVTM and ANQGSEA. The CDR3 reads CSESSGGAEETQYF. The CDR3 DNA is TGCAGCGAGTCTAGCGGGGGGGCCGAGGAGACCCAGTACTTC.

The V call is TRBV2, the J call TRBJ1-6, with D possibly being TRBD1 (5 bases). The ends were cut back, 5 bases at V and 7 bases at J, with 12 bases in the middle. This CDR3 is 14 amino acids long. The germline CDR1 and CDR2 sequences are SNHLY and FYNNEI. For the CDR3, the DNA is TGTGCCAGCAGTAATGACAGTGGCAATTCACCCCTCCACTTT. Translated: CASSNDSGNSPLHF.

A single count supports this clone. This chain links TRBV7-9 with TRBJ1-3; D perhaps matches TRBD1 (6 bases). Germline lookup yields CDR1 SEHNR and CDR2 FQNEAQ (reference sequence). CDR3 length: 16 residues. V lost 6 bases and J lost 0, with 15 bases in between. CDR3 amino acids: CASSAKGGFSGNTIYF. The CDR3 DNA follows: TGTGCCAGCAGTGCTAAAGGGGGTTTCTCTGGAAACACCATATATTTT.

V usage is TRBV6-5 and J usage is TRBJ1-1; no definite D call. CDR1 is MNHEY and CDR2 is SVGAGI in the germline V gene. The CDR3 runs 13 residues. Trimming took 6 bases from V and 3 from J, leaving 11 bases between them. CDR3 coding DNA: TGTGCCAGCAGCGCCGGGTTGTACACTGAAGCTTTCTTT. Translated: CASSAGLYTEAFF.

CDR3 nucleotides: TGTGCCATCAGTGATGCTGGGGACAATTCCTACGAGCAGTACTTC. Amino acid sequence: CAISDAGDNSYEQYF. The gene calls are TRBV10-3 and TRBJ2-7, with D possibly matching TRBD1 (6 bases). Germline assignment: CDR1 ENHRY and CDR2 SYGVKD. The length of the CDR3 is 15 residues. Trimming left V 3 bases short and J 1 base short, with 13 bases between.